The 21 T cell receptor beta chains reported below all come from one sample, sequenced in a study of molecular identifiers for immune sequencing clone quantification. TCRdb passed the PCR reads through MiXCR, listing each CDR3 protein once. The sample carries nearly 650,000 distinct CDR3 sequences, roughly 27% recorded once. The material sequenced was naive CD8+ T cells from blood, with Jurkat cell RNA spiked in. Sample subset: FACS-sorted CD8+CD4-CCR7+CD45RA+ naive T cells. The receptors here all came from a human donor in good health. Some libraries in this study had Jurkat cell RNA spiked in.

This clonotype was seen repeatedly, ten times or more. V usage is TRBV29-1 and J usage is TRBJ2-3; perhaps TRBD2 as D (6 bases). Trimming removed 6 bases from V and 3 bases from J, with 13 bases in between. Per the germline V gene, CDR1 is SQVTM and CDR2 is ANQGSEA. This CDR3 contains 13 residues. The CDR3 sequence is CSVWGLMTDTQYF. CDR3 coding DNA: TGCAGCGTGTGGGGACTGATGACAGATACGCAGTATTTT.

This clonotype appeared many times. V usage is TRBV6-9 and J usage is TRBJ2-3; 8 bases map to TRBD2. CDR1 and CDR2 from the germline V gene are MNHGY and SVAAGI. Trimming took 6 bases from V and 2 from J; bases not matched to a gene: 7. The CDR3 is made up of 15 amino acids. The DNA of the CDR3 is TGTGCCAGCAGGACTACTAGCGGACACACAGATACGCAGTATTTT. Translating gives CASRTTSGHTDTQYF.

The sample holds many counts of this clonotype. V usage is TRBV29-1 and J usage is TRBJ1-5; 7 positions match TRBD1. The J segment lost 0 bases and the V segment lost 5 bases, leaving 1 base of the junction unmatched. Germline values: CDR1 SQVTM, CDR2 ANQGSEA. There are 13 residues in the CDR3. CDR3 amino acids: CSVQGDSNQPQHF. The CDR3 coding sequence is TGCAGCGTTCAGGGGGATAGCAATCAGCCCCAGCATTTT.

This clonotype was counted at least ten times. This sequence joins TRBV7-2 and TRBJ2-3, with D possibly being TRBD2 (6 bases). Germline values: CDR1 SGHTA, CDR2 FQGNSA. V shed 5 bases and J shed 0 bases, with 18 bases lying between them. This CDR3 comprises 17 residues. The DNA for the CDR3 is TGTGCCAGCAGCCCCCTTTTTTCGGGGGTTAGCACAGATACGCAGTATTTT. As protein: CASSPLFSGVSTDTQYF.

CDR3 coding DNA: TGCAGTGCTAGAGACAGCGGGAGTTCCTACAATGAGCAGTTCTTC. Residues: CSARDSGSSYNEQFF. The chain couples TRBV20-1 to TRBJ2-1, with 8 bases identical to TRBD2. V lost 0 bases, J lost 1 base, and 2 bases stayed unmatched. This CDR3 is built from 15 residues. Germline V CDR1 and CDR2: DFQATT, SNEGSKA (reference sequence).

This clonotype has a handful of counts. The chain links TRBV28 to TRBJ1-4, with a possible D match to TRBD1 (5 bases). With 5 bases removed from V and 8 bases from J, the gap between germline ends came to 21 bases. The germline V gene has CDR1 MDHEN and CDR2 SYDVKM. The CDR3 loop spans 16 amino acids. DNA for the CDR3: TGTGCCAGCAGTCCCATCGGGGGTCTCGGGGTGGAAAAACTGTTTTTT. Residues: CASSPIGGLGVEKLFF. Filled out from reference TRBV28 and TRBJ1-4, the complete variable domain reads DVKVTQSSRYLVKRTGEKVFLECVQDMDHENMFWYRQDPGLGLRLIYFSYDVKMKEKGDIPEGYSVSREKKERFSLILESASTNQTSMYLCASSPIGGLGVEKLFFGSGTQLSVL.

There are a few counts of this clonotype. The chain links TRBV7-9 to TRBJ2-5; 11 nucleotides match TRBD2. Losses at the gene ends were 5 bases for V and 7 bases for J; bases not matched to a gene: 6. The CDR3 is made up of 14 amino acids. Germline V gives CDR1 SEHNR, CDR2 FQNEAQ (reference sequence). The CDR3 coding sequence is TGTGCCAGCAGCCTGGGACTAGCGGAAGGGACCCAGTACTTC. Residues: CASSLGLAEGTQYF.

Notes on this clonotype: One end of the junction fails to match germline, which may point to a read error. This rearrangement joins TRBV3-1 to TRBJ2-2; the D call may be TRBD1 or TRBD2 (5 bases each). Germline V gene data show CDR1 as LGHDT and CDR2 as YNNKEL (reference sequence). CDR3 length equals 16 residues. The CDR3 nucleotides are TGTGCCAGCAGCCAAGACGCCGTGGGGAACACCGGGGCGCTGTTTTTT. Encoded protein: CASSQDAVGNTGALFF.

This clonotype was detected ten times or more. The junction departs from germline at one end; a sequencing error may be responsible. The rearrangement uses TRBV7-7 and TRBJ2-7; perhaps TRBD2 as D (6 bases). This CDR3 spans 13 amino acids. The germline V gene encodes CDR1 SSHAT and CDR2 FNYEAQ (reference sequence). The CDR3, as DNA: TGTGCTAGCAGCCCGTCGGGAGCCTACGAGCAGTACTTC. Its protein is CASSPSGAYEQYF.

This clonotype was seen many times. The chain links TRBV7-3 to TRBJ2-3; D not resolved. Germline assignment: CDR1 SGHTA and CDR2 FQGTGA. V gave up 6 bases and J gave up 6 bases, with 25 bases separating them. This CDR3 spans 17 amino acids. CDR3 in amino acids: CASSKYGLGTNTDTQYF. The CDR3 DNA follows: TGTGCCAGCAGTAAATACGGCCTGGGCACAAACACGGATACGCAGTATTTT.

This clonotype was observed a handful of times. V is TRBV12-3 or TRBV12-4 and J is TRBJ2-1, with 11 bases matching TRBD2. The CDR3 loop spans 13 amino acids. V was pared by 5 bases and J by 12 bases, with 6 bases of the junction left unmatched. CDR3 sequence: CASSTRLAGRQFF. The CDR3 DNA sequence: TGTGCCAGCAGTACGCGACTAGCGGGGAGGCAGTTCTTC.

At least ten counts were recorded for this clonotype. The chain joins TRBV6-5 to TRBJ1-1; D is unresolved. The CDR3 extends over 17 amino acids. Looked up from germline, CDR1 is MNHEY and CDR2 is SVGAGI. V lost 0 bases to trimming and J lost 3 bases, with 17 bases between them. CDR3 DNA: TGTGCCAGCAGTTACTCGAGAGCGGGGTTCGGGGACACTGAAGCTTTCTTT. It translates to CASSYSRAGFGDTEAFF.

This clonotype showed up just a few times. The chain is built from TRBV6-5 and TRBJ2-7, with 8 nucleotides matching TRBD1. With 2 bases clipped from V and 2 bases from J, the junction kept 5 bases outside the gene matches. Germline lookup yields CDR1 MNHEY and CDR2 SVGAGI. There are 15 residues in the CDR3. CDR3 in DNA: TGTGCCAGCAGTTACGGGGACAGGAAAACCTACGAGCAGTACTTC. It translates to CASSYGDRKTYEQYF.

A note on this clonotype: A read error may be the cause here, since a much bigger clone is one base away. This chain connects TRBV7-9 to TRBJ2-7, with TRBD1 matching over 9 bases. The CDR3 is made up of 15 amino acids. In germline, CDR1 is SEHNR, CDR2 FQNEAQ (reference sequence). This CDR3 reads CASSPPGQGTYEQSF. The CDR3 nucleotides read TGTGCCAGCAGCCCCCCGGGACAGGGAACCTACGAGCAGTCCTTC.

At least ten counts were recorded for this clonotype. The chain combines TRBV20-1 with TRBJ2-7; D uncertain. The CDR3 contains 15 residues. Trimming pared 0 bases from V and 0 bases from J, leaving 12 bases between. The germline CDR1 and CDR2 sequences are DFQATT and SNEGSKA (reference sequence). This CDR3 reads CSARDGLSSSYEQYF. The CDR3, as DNA: TGCAGTGCTAGAGATGGGCTATCTAGCTCCTACGAGCAGTACTTC.

This clonotype was recorded many times. J is TRBJ2-7 and V is TRBV30; 15 bases match TRBD2. The CDR3 contains 15 residues. J lost 7 bases, V lost 5 bases, and 9 bases had no gene match. Germline V gives CDR1 GTSNPN, CDR2 SVGIG (reference sequence). The CDR3 region is CAWRRTSGRAEEQYF. The CDR3 region has the DNA TGTGCCTGGCGACGGACTAGCGGGAGGGCCGAAGAGCAGTACTTC.

V is TRBV27 and J is TRBJ2-3; 11 positions agree with TRBD2. V shed 1 base and J 2 bases; nucleotides not matched to a gene: 8. The CDR3 contains 18 residues. Germline-derived CDR1 and CDR2 are MNHEY and SMNVEV (reference sequence). The CDR3 DNA sequence: TGTGCCAGCAGTTTATGGGCTATGACTAGCGGGGTCACAGATACGCAGTATTTT. It translates to CASSLWAMTSGVTDTQYF.

The chain employs TRBV7-6 and TRBJ2-7; 14 nucleotides agree with TRBD2. From germline, CDR1 is SGHVS and CDR2 FNYEAQ. J lost 0 bases, V lost 5 bases, and 9 bases had no gene match. This CDR3 has 18 residues. Written as DNA, the CDR3 is TGTGCCAGCAGCCCCCTCGGACTAGCGGGGGGTCCCTCCTACGAGCAGTACTTC. The encoded protein is CASSPLGLAGGPSYEQYF.

This clonotype was recorded many times. The genes are TRBV20-1 and TRBJ1-5, with a possible D match to TRBD1 (6 bases). The germline V gene encodes CDR1 DFQATT and CDR2 SNEGSKA (reference sequence). The CDR3 consists of 16 residues. Trimming stripped 6 bases from V and 0 bases from J, with 18 bases between. CDR3 bases: TGCAGTGCAAAACAGGGACTGGCTTATAGCAATCAGCCCCAGCATTTT. Amino acids: CSAKQGLAYSNQPQHF.

This clonotype has only a few counts. The chain employs TRBV7-9 and TRBJ2-2, with a weak D call TRBD2 (6 bases). The CDR3 extends over 13 amino acids. The V gene lost 6 bases and the J gene lost 3 bases, with 8 bases spanning the gap. Germline V CDR1 and CDR2: SEHNR, FQNEAQ (reference sequence). CDR3 sequence: CASRRGYTGELFF. The CDR3 DNA reads as TGTGCCAGCAGGCGGGGCTACACCGGGGAGCTGTTTTTT.

This clonotype came up many times. The genes are TRBV7-2 and TRBJ2-7; 9 bases agree with TRBD2. Trimming removed 2 bases from V and 2 bases from J; junction bases left unmatched: 10. This CDR3 has 17 residues. CDR1 is SGHTA and CDR2 is FQGNSA in the germline V gene. The CDR3 spells CASSLSSGGPLPYEQYF. The CDR3 region has the DNA TGTGCCAGCAGCTTAAGCAGCGGGGGGCCCTTACCCTACGAGCAGTACTTC.